This T cell receptor beta chain was sequenced during a study of control samples from healthy donors and cancer patients. The CDR3 sequence is 12 residues long. V was clipped by 3 bases and J by 12 bases, with 11 bases between them. CDR1 is WSHSY and CDR2 is SAAADI in the germline V gene. Method: immunoSEQ multiplex PCR; TCRdb's copy keeps in-frame clones and lacks some. The sample shows about 120,000 clones, 93% of them seen only once. V is TRBV10-2 and J is TRBJ1-4, with D hard to call. The sequence came from a man aged 25-40 years in good health. Material: blood. CDR3 protein: CASSEEVAELFF. CDR3 DNA: TGCGCCAGCAGTGAAGAGGTCGCGGAACTGTTTTTT.